This T cell receptor (beta chain) stems from a study of blood T cell repertoires in COVID-19. The CDR3 runs 13 residues. Trimming cost V 0 bases and J 7 bases, with 9 bases left between them. The germline V gene encodes CDR1 LNHDA and CDR2 SQIVND (reference sequence). TCRdb's copy holds only in-frame clones and misses some; the assay was immunoSEQ multiplex PCR. The sample consists of roughly 260,000 clones, roughly 80% of them appearing once. V gene TRBV19 combines with J gene TRBJ1-2; D not resolved. Specimen: peripheral blood. The sequence derives from a woman between 65 and 79 years old with acute or convalescent COVID-19. Here the CDR3 reads CASSIDWRAGYTF. DNA of the CDR3: TGTGCCAGTAGTATAGATTGGAGGGCTGGCTACACCTTC. The full variable domain, rest sourced from reference TRBV19 and TRBJ1-2, is DGGITQSPKYLFRKEGQNVTLSCEQNLNHDAMYWYRQDPGQGLRLIYYSQIVNDFQKGDIAEGYSVSREKKESFPLTVTSAQKNPTAFYLCASSIDWRAGYTFGSGTRLTVV.